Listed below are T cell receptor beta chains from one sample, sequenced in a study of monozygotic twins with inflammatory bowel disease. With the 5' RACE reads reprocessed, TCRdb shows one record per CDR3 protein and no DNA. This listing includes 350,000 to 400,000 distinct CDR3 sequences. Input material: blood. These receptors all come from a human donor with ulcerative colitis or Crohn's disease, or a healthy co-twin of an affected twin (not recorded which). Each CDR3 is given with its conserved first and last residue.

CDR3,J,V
CASGTLIAGYTF,TRBJ1-2,TRBV12-5
CSSSQILLTPSYEQYF,TRBJ2-7,TRBV4-2
CASSTGQNQETQYF,TRBJ2-5,TRBV9
CASSLAGRQLRNEKLFF,TRBJ1-4,TRBV5-1
CASCREGEYYEQYF,TRBJ2-7,TRBV5-1
CSASRGYNSPLHF,TRBJ1-6,TRBV20-1
CATSLSAGTGGFYEQYF,TRBJ2-7,TRBV15
CASSQDVDIYEQYF,TRBJ2-7,TRBV4-2
CSVHVGLAKGYGYTF,TRBJ1-2,TRBV29-1
CASSQEALSAFF,TRBJ1-1,TRBV14
CASSSAPGTGGTDTQYF,TRBJ2-3,TRBV5-1
CASSWDSLSADTQYF,TRBJ2-3,TRBV5-1
CASSVGGTSPLHF,TRBJ1-6,TRBV9
CASSYRNQEAQYF,TRBJ2-5,TRBV6-5
CASSPKRGYGYGYTF,TRBJ1-2,TRBV12-3/TRBV12-4